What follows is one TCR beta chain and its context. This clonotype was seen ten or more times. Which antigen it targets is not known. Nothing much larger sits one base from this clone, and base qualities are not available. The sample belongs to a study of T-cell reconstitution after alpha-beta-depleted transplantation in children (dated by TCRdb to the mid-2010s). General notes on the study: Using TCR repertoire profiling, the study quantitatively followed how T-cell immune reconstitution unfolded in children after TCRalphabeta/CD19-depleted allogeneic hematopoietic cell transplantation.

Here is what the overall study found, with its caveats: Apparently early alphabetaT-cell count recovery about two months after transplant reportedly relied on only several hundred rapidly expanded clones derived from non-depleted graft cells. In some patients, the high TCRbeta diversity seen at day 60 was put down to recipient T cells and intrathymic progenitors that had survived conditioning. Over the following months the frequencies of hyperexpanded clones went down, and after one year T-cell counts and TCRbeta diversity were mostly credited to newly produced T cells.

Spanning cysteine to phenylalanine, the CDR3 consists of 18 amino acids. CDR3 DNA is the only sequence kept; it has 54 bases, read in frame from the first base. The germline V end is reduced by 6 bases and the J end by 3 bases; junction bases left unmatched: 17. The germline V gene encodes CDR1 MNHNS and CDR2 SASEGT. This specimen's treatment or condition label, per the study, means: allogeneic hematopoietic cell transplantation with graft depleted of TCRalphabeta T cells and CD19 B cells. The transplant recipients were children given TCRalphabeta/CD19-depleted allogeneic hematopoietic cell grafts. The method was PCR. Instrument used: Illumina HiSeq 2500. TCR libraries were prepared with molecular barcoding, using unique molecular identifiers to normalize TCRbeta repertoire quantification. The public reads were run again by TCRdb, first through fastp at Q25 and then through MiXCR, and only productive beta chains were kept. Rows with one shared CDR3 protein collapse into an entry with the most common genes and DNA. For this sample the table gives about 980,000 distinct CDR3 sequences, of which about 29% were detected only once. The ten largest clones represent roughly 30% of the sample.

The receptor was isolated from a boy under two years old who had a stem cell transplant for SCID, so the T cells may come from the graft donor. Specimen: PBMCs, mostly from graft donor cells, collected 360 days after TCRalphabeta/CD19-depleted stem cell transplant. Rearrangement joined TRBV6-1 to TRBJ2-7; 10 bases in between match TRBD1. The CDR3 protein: CASSPGQGFSAYDYEQYF. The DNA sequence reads TGTGCCAGCAGCCCGGGACAGGGGTTCTCCGCCTATGACTACGAGCAGTACTTC.